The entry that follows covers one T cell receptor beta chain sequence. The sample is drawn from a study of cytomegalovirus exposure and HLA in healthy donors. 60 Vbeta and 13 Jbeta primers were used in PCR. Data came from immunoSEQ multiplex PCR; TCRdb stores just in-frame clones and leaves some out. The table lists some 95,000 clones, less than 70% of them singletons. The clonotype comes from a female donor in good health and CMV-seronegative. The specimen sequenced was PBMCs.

Here the CDR3 DNA reads TGTGCCAGCACTTTGGATACGGGTTCCAATGAGCAGTTCTTC. Protein product: CASTLDTGSNEQFF. The V call is TRBV2, the J call TRBJ2-1, with D unclear. The V gene's germline CDR1 is SNHLY and CDR2 FYNNEI. V lost 7 bases, J lost 6 bases, and 16 bases lay in between. The CDR3 is 14 residues long.